This section outlines one T cell receptor (beta chain) sequence together with its context. The data were produced by immunoSEQ multiplex PCR, yet TCRdb's version contains in-frame clones alone and is incomplete. The sample carries 300,000 to 400,000 clones, about 86% recorded once. This sample was included in a study of blood T cell repertoires in COVID-19. Study summary: The samples span acute and convalescent COVID-19 from the United States, Italy and Spain. PBMCs, B-cell-depleted T cells, or T cells were the source of the cDNA or gDNA that made up the material.

This CDR3 is built from 12 residues. Trimming stripped 3 bases from V and 0 bases from J, with 4 bases between. The germline V gene has CDR1 SGHDT and CDR2 YYEEEE. The specimen sequenced was PBMCs or T cells enriched from blood (not recorded which). V usage is TRBV5-6 and J usage is TRBJ2-7, with D uncertain. The TCR was taken from a woman aged 40 to 55 with acute COVID-19. In nucleotides, the CDR3 is TGTGCCAGCAGCTGGAGCTCCTACGAGCAGTACTTC. Its translation is CASSWSSYEQYF.